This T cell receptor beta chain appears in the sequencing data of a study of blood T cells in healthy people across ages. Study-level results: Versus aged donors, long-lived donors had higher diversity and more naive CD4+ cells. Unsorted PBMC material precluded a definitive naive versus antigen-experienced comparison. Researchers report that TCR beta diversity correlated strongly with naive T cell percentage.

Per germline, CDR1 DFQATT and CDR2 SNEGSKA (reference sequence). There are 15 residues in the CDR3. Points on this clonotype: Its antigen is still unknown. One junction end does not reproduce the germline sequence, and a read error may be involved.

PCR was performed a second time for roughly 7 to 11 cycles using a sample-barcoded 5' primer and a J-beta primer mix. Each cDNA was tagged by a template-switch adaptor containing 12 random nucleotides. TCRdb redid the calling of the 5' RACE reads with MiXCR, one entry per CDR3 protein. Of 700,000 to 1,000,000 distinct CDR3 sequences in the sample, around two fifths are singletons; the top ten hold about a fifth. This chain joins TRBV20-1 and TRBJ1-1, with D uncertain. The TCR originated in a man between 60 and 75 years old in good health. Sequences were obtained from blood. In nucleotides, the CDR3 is TGCAGTGCTAGCCCCCTGGGCCTTAGAAACACTGAGGCTTTCTTT. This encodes CSASPLGLRNTEAFF.